The T cell receptor (beta chain) under discussion was sequenced for a study of identical twins. Findings and caveats of the study: The authors drew conclusions from cross-sectional statistical analysis rather than following the same donors. Clonotypes of the beta chain that were abundant in cord blood carried fewer insertions (memory repertoires showed none).

MiXCR was run by TCRdb on the 5' RACE reads, yielding one entry per CDR3 protein. This table holds hundreds of thousands of distinct CDR3 sequences, less than 10% found once. About this clonotype: Its matching antigen is unknown.

V shed 8 bases and J 4 bases; nucleotides not matched to a gene: 14. The CDR3 is 15 residues long. In germline, CDR1 is MNHEY, CDR2 SMNVEV (reference sequence). This same sample was also part of a study on yellow fever vaccine responses in identical twins. As that study records: Twins' vaccine T cell responses reportedly seemed partly convergent and partly personalized.

J is TRBJ2-7 and V is TRBV27; 7 bases are a match to TRBD1. Sequencing was done on a sample of PBMCs. The origin of this receptor is a young woman in good health. CDR3 in amino acids: CASGWGRGQKYEQYF. The DNA for the CDR3 is TGTGCCAGCGGATGGGGTAGGGGACAGAAGTACGAGCAGTACTTC.